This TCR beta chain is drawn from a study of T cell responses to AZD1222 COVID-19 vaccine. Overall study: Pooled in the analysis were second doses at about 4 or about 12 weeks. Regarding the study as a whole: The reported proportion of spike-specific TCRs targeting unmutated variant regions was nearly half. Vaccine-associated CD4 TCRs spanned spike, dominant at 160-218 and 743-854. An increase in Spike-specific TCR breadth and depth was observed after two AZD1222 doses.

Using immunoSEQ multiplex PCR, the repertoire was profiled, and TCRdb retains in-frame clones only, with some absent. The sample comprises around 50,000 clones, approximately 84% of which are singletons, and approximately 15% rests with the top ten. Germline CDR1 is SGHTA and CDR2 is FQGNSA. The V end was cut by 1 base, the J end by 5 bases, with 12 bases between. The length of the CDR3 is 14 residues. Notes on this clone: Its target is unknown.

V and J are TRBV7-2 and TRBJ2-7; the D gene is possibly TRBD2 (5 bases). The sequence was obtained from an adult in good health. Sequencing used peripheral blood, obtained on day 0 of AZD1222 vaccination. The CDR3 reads CASSLVISAHEQYF. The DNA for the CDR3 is TGTGCCAGCAGCTTAGTGATTAGCGCCCACGAGCAGTACTTC.